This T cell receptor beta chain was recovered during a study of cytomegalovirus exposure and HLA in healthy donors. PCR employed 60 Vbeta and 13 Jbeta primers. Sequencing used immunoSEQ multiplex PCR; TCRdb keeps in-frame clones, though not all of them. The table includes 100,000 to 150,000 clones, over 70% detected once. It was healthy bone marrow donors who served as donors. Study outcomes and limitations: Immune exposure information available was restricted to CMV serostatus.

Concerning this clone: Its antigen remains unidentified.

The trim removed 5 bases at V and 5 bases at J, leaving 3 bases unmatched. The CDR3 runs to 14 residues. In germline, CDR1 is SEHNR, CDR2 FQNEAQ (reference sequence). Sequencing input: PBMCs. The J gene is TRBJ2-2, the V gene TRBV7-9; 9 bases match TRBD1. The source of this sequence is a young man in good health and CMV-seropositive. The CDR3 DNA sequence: TGTGCCAGCAGCCGACAGGGGGAGACCGGGGAGCTGTTTTTT. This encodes CASSRQGETGELFF.